This TCR beta chain appears in the sequencing data of a study of cytomegalovirus exposure and HLA in healthy donors. Study information: An earlier analysis identified approximately 120 million unique TCR beta sequences in about 180 million T cells. Points from the study as a whole: Some V segments (TRBV6-2 and TRBV6-3 among them) were excluded as indistinguishable.

PCR employed 60 Vbeta and 13 Jbeta primers. Sequenced by immunoSEQ multiplex PCR; TCRdb stores in-frame clones only, minus some. Of over 100,000 clones in the sample, around 78% were seen once. Comments on this clone: Its antigen is currently unknown.

The germline gives CDR1 SGHAT, CDR2 FQDESV (reference sequence). Trimming at V came to 5 bases and at J to 6 bases, leaving 2 bases not matched to a gene. This CDR3 region has 13 residues. The sample was PBMCs. The clonotype comes from a man aged 35 to 55 in good health and CMV-seronegative. The chain recombines TRBV11-1 with TRBJ1-4; 8 nucleotides agree with TRBD1. CDR3 bases: TGTGCCAGCAGCCAGACAGGGGATGAAAAACTGTTTTTT. Its protein product is CASSQTGDEKLFF.